Listed below are T cell receptor beta chains from one sample, sequenced in a study of beta chain features in type 1 diabetes. Only in-frame clones appear in the TCRdb table, and some are missing; sequencing was by immunoSEQ multiplex PCR. The sample contains fewer than 300,000 clones, approximately 10% of which appear only once. The specimen sequenced was naive CD4+ T cells from blood. These receptors came from a man aged 30 to 45 with type 1 diabetes. The CDR3 runs from the conserved cysteine through the conserved F or W. Each record gives: V gene, D gene, CDR3 protein. A D gene is named only where the DNA matches it firmly.

TRBV29-1 . CSVLEGEETQYF
TRBV29-1 . CSVHGSTDTQYF
TRBV6-4 TRBD1 CASSSRQGRTQYF
TRBV18 . CASSPPGLQETQYF
TRBV6-1 . CASSEQGKAFNTQYF
TRBV7-9 TRBD2 CASTRGGGAADTQYF
TRBV28 TRBD1 CASSLAGTDTYEQYF
TRBV9 TRBD1 CASSVDPGTGGSPLHF
TRBV4-3 . CASRPLGANVLTF
TRBV14 . CASSQGDNSPLHF